The 21 T cell receptor beta chains given below trace back to one sample, sequenced in a study of OX40 agonist ivuxolimab in advanced cancers. Clones were sequenced by immunoSEQ multiplex PCR, and TCRdb holds only the in-frame ones, with some missing. The sample lists 60,000 to 95,000 clones; about 85% were seen once. This material consisted of CD4+ or CD8+ T cells sorted from blood, taken in a trial of the OX40 agonist ivuxolimab. Receptors originate from an adult with an advanced solid tumor such as melanoma, head and neck, liver or kidney cancer.

The V gene is TRBV6-1, the J gene TRBJ1-1, with D perhaps TRBD1 (5 bases). CDR3 length: 14 amino acids. The germline V gene has CDR1 MNHNS and CDR2 SASEGT. V was trimmed by 6 bases and J by 0 bases, leaving 11 bases between them. The CDR3 spells CASRFQGLNTEAFF. The DNA for the CDR3 is TGTGCCAGCAGATTTCAGGGCCTGAACACTGAAGCTTTCTTT.

The chain carries TRBV7-6 and TRBJ2-3; D might be TRBD2 (5 bases). Trimming removed 5 bases at V and 4 bases at J, with 19 bases between. In germline, CDR1 is SGHVS, CDR2 FNYEAQ. The CDR3 covers 16 residues. The CDR3 is CASSGIDSHGADTQYF. In nucleotides, the CDR3 is TGTGCCAGCAGCGGGATAGACTCCCACGGGGCAGATACGCAGTATTTT.

The table lists this clone with a count of one. The J gene is TRBJ2-5, the V gene TRBV11-1; maybe TRBD2 (6 bases). Germline V CDR1 and CDR2: SGHAT, FQDESV (reference sequence). The CDR3 has 16 residues. Trimming shortened V by 5 bases and J by 11 bases, and 27 bases separated the two germline ends. As DNA, the CDR3 is TGTGCCAGCAGCCCGGAACTAGCCCGGTCGATGGGAGAGCAGTACTTC. Its protein product is CASSPELARSMGEQYF.

V and J are TRBV28 and TRBJ1-4; possible D gene TRBD1, 5 bases. V shed 6 bases and J shed 8 bases, with 16 bases lying between them. The CDR3 covers 14 residues. Per germline, CDR1 MDHEN and CDR2 SYDVKM. Written as DNA, the CDR3 is TGTGCCAGCAGCACTGACGCCGGGGGGGAAAAACTGTTTTTT. Amino acids: CASSTDAGGEKLFF.

The V call is TRBV4-1, the J call TRBJ1-2; D unclear. Trimming left V 1 base short and J 0 bases short, with 9 bases between. This CDR3 contains 15 residues. CDR1 and CDR2 from the germline V gene are MGHRA and YSYEKL. DNA of the CDR3: TGCGCCAGCAGCCAAGTAGGGCAGTCTAACTATGGCTACACCTTC. It is translated as CASSQVGQSNYGYTF.

This sequence joins TRBV7-6 and TRBJ1-4; D perhaps matches TRBD1 (6 bases). Deletions cut 5 bases from V and 0 bases from J, with 13 bases between. Germline CDR1 reads SGHVS; CDR2 reads FNYEAQ. The CDR3 extends over 16 amino acids. CDR3 residues: CASSTRTASTNEKLFF. In DNA form, the CDR3 reads TGTGCCAGCAGCACACGGACAGCCTCAACTAATGAAAAACTGTTTTTT.

V is TRBV18 and J is TRBJ2-5; D could derive from TRBD1 or TRBD2 (5 bases each). V gave up 3 bases and J gave up 3 bases, with 11 bases separating them. CDR1 KGHSH and CDR2 LQKENI come from the germline V gene. There are 14 residues in the CDR3. As DNA, the CDR3 is TGTGCCAGCTCACCCGGGGCCGGGAAAGAGACCCAGTACTTC. It encodes CASSPGAGKETQYF.

The V call is TRBV30, the J call TRBJ2-5; maybe TRBD2 (6 bases). Germline CDR1 GTSNPN, CDR2 SVGIG (reference sequence). V was shortened by 4 bases and J by 1 base, with 10 bases between the two germline ends. The CDR3 is 13 amino acids. This chain's CDR3 is CAWTAGLQETQYF. The CDR3 coding sequence is TGTGCCTGGACTGCGGGACTCCAAGAGACCCAGTACTTC.

The chain uses TRBV5-1 and TRBJ1-5, with D uncertain. Germline V lookup: CDR1 SGHRS, CDR2 YFSETQ. CDR3 length: 13 residues. Trimming removed 4 bases from V and 6 bases from J, with 11 bases in between. The CDR3 coding sequence is TGCGCCAGCAGCGCAGGTGGTAGTCAGCCCCAGCATTTT. It yields the protein CASSAGGSQPQHF.

The rearrangement joins TRBV5-6 to TRBJ2-3; tentatively, D is TRBD1 (6 bases). The CDR3 extends over 16 amino acids. Germline CDR1 reads SGHDT; CDR2 reads YYEEEE. With 2 bases removed from V and 0 bases from J, the gap between germline ends came to 13 bases. CDR3 DNA: TGTGCCAGCAGCTTCCGGGACACCGGTAGCACAGATACGCAGTATTTT. Its protein product is CASSFRDTGSTDTQYF.

There are a few counts of this clone. The V gene is TRBV4-2, the J gene TRBJ1-2, with D uncertain. Germline V gene sequence: CDR1 LGHNA, CDR2 YNFKEQ. Deletions cut 4 bases from V and 4 bases from J, with 16 bases between. The CDR3 loop spans 15 amino acids. The CDR3: CASSPGKGGGYGYTF. Written as DNA, the CDR3 is TGTGCCAGCAGCCCCGGCAAGGGCGGAGGCTATGGCTACACCTTC.

This chain joins TRBV7-9 and TRBJ2-2; weak D call: TRBD1 (5 bases). V lost 4 bases to trimming and J lost 4 bases, with 16 bases between them. Germline V gene sequence: CDR1 SEHNR, CDR2 FQNEAQ (reference sequence). The CDR3 length is 16 residues. The CDR3 spells CASSSPSRARTGELFF. The CDR3 nucleotides are TGTGCCAGCAGCTCTCCGAGCAGGGCCCGCACCGGGGAGCTGTTTTTT.

The chain recombines TRBV7-2 with TRBJ2-5; a possible D gene is TRBD1 (5 bases). This CDR3 has 14 residues. Germline V lookup: CDR1 SGHTA, CDR2 FQGNSA. Trimming shortened V by 1 base and J by 1 base, and 7 bases separated the two germline ends. The CDR3 DNA follows: TGTGCCAGCAGCTTAGTGCAGGGCCAAGAGACCCAGTACTTC. This sequence encodes CASSLVQGQETQYF. Using reference TRBV7-2 and TRBJ2-5 for the parts outside the CDR3, the full variable domain is GAGVSQSPSNKVTEKGKDVELRCDPISGHTALYWYRQSLGQGLEFLIYFQGNSAPDKSGLPSDRFSAERTGGSVSTLTIQRTQQEDSAVYLCASSLVQGQETQYFGPGTRLLVL.

This clone was found a few times. The genes are TRBV18 and TRBJ1-2, with D perhaps matching TRBD1 (6 bases). Germline V CDR1 and CDR2: KGHSH, LQKENI. Trimming took off 3 bases at V and 6 bases at J, with 11 bases between the two ends. The CDR3 has 13 residues. Here the CDR3 reads CASSPDRDHGYTF. The CDR3 DNA reads TGTGCCAGCTCACCGGACAGAGATCATGGCTACACCTTC.

This clone was found once. The chain employs TRBV6-1 and TRBJ2-5; TRBD2 matches 8 bases. CDR1 and CDR2 from the germline V gene are MNHNS and SASEGT. V was clipped by 4 bases and J by 3 bases; unmatched bases: 10. CDR3 length equals 16 residues. CDR3 sequence reads: CASSVSAGGTEETQYF. CDR3 DNA sequence: TGTGCCAGCAGTGTTTCGGCGGGGGGAACCGAAGAGACCCAGTACTTC.

The CDR3 coding sequence is TGTGCCAGCAGTCGGGACAGGGGGAAGGAGGGCTACACCTTC. Protein sequence: CASSRDRGKEGYTF. The rearrangement links TRBV2 to TRBJ1-2; the match to TRBD1 covers 11 bases. Germline V gene data show CDR1 as SNHLY and CDR2 as FYNNEI. CDR3 length equals 14 residues. Germline trimming cut 5 bases from V and 8 bases from J; bases unmatched to any gene: 7. The full variable domain, in which reference TRBV2 and TRBJ1-2 provide the parts outside the CDR3, is EPEVTQTPSHQVTQMGQEVILRCVPISNHLYFYWYRQILGQKVEFLVSFYNNEISEKSEIFDDQFSVERPDGSNFTLKIRSTKLEDSAMYFCASSRDRGKEGYTFGSGTRLTVV.

This clone was observed a few times. This chain uses TRBV10-3 with TRBJ1-1; D remains unclear. The CDR3 covers 14 residues. CDR1 and CDR2 (germline): ENHRY, SYGVKD. V dropped 2 bases and J dropped 0 bases, with 7 bases sitting between them. In nucleotides, the CDR3 is TGTGCCATCAGTGAGGGAGGGCTGAACACTGAAGCTTTCTTT. This encodes CAISEGGLNTEAFF.

This rearrangement joins TRBV4-1 to TRBJ1-6, with 8 positions matching TRBD1. The junction had 12 bases not matched to a gene; V was cut back by 4 bases and J by 4 bases. This CDR3 region has 18 residues. Germline assignment: CDR1 MGHRA and CDR2 YSYEKL. CDR3 loop: CASSLLRQGLYYNSPLHF. CDR3 sequence (DNA): TGCGCCAGCAGCCTGCTACGACAGGGGCTATATTATAATTCACCCCTCCACTTT.

The genes are TRBV7-2 and TRBJ2-3; 16 positions match TRBD2. CDR3 length: 18 amino acids. CDR1 is SGHTA and CDR2 is FQGNSA in the germline V gene. The ends lost 4 bases at V and 6 bases at J; junction bases unmatched: 10. CDR3 in DNA: TGTGCCAGCAGCTCAACCGGGACTAGCGGGGGGGCGAGGGATACGCAGTATTTT. Translated: CASSSTGTSGGARDTQYF.

V and J are TRBV18 and TRBJ1-2; no firm D call. Germline V lookup: CDR1 KGHSH, CDR2 LQKENI. The CDR3 is made up of 14 amino acids. V lost 0 bases and J lost 4, with 9 bases in between. The CDR3 nucleotides are TGTGCCAGCTCACCACCGGGGTCGACCTATGGCTACACCTTC. Its protein is CASSPPGSTYGYTF.

The V call is TRBV19, the J call TRBJ2-2; no clear D. CDR3 length equals 11 residues. V was shortened by 8 bases and J by 3 bases, with 4 bases between the two germline ends. Per germline, CDR1 LNHDA and CDR2 SQIVND (reference sequence). DNA for the CDR3: TGTGCCAGTGGATACACCGGGGAGCTGTTTTTT. Amino acids: CASGYTGELFF.